The rows below give T cell receptor beta chains drawn from one sample of a study of CD8 T cells in Susac syndrome. TCRdb recomputed calls from the immunoSEQ multiplex PCR reads with MiXCR, one row per CDR3 protein. The table includes some 400,000 distinct CDR3 sequences, about 85% detected once. Sequenced material: CD8+ T cells from PBMCs. The receptors come from a human donor with multiple sclerosis. Each CDR3 is given with its conserved first and last residue. D genes are given only for firm matches.

j_call: TRBJ1-3
v_call: TRBV27
d_call: TRBD1
cdr3_aa: CASSPDDREAGNTIYF

j_call: TRBJ2-3
v_call: TRBV7-9
d_call: NA
cdr3_aa: CASSFGAVTDTQYF

j_call: TRBJ2-1
v_call: TRBV27
d_call: TRBD2
cdr3_aa: CASSLGPLAGRYNEQFF

j_call: TRBJ2-3
v_call: TRBV9
d_call: NA
cdr3_aa: CASSVVDGMMHTQYF

j_call: TRBJ2-7
v_call: TRBV11-2
d_call: NA
cdr3_aa: CASSQGASLNYEQYF

j_call: TRBJ2-7
v_call: TRBV29-1
d_call: TRBD1
cdr3_aa: CSVRTGQGYEQYF

j_call: TRBJ1-5
v_call: TRBV9
d_call: NA
cdr3_aa: CASSTGVGNQPQHF

j_call: TRBJ2-1
v_call: TRBV19
d_call: NA
cdr3_aa: CASSKSSYNEQFF

j_call: TRBJ1-4
v_call: TRBV4-1
d_call: TRBD1
cdr3_aa: CASSQARTGWGEKLFF

j_call: TRBJ2-7
v_call: TRBV3-1
d_call: NA
cdr3_aa: CASSQDGPGAFFYEQYF

j_call: TRBJ2-7
v_call: TRBV6-1
d_call: TRBD1
cdr3_aa: CASRDREDEQYF

j_call: TRBJ2-1
v_call: TRBV9
d_call: NA
cdr3_aa: CASTISRDTGINEQFF

j_call: TRBJ1-2
v_call: TRBV6-1
d_call: NA
cdr3_aa: CASSEGAVYGYTF

j_call: TRBJ1-1
v_call: TRBV27
d_call: NA
cdr3_aa: CASSLSGQTPNTEAFF

j_call: TRBJ2-1
v_call: TRBV10-2
d_call: TRBD1
cdr3_aa: CASTSDRAYNEQFF

j_call: TRBJ1-5
v_call: TRBV4-1
d_call: NA
cdr3_aa: CASSQEWAGEQPQHF

j_call: TRBJ1-2
v_call: TRBV27
d_call: NA
cdr3_aa: CASSLSQQGPNYGYTF

j_call: TRBJ1-1
v_call: TRBV7-8
d_call: NA
cdr3_aa: CASSLIGGRGTEAFF

j_call: TRBJ1-2
v_call: TRBV19
d_call: NA
cdr3_aa: CAGHGGPIYGYTF

j_call: TRBJ2-7
v_call: TRBV19
d_call: TRBD2
cdr3_aa: CASSTGLAGFYEQYF

j_call: TRBJ2-3
v_call: TRBV11-2
d_call: NA
cdr3_aa: CASSLGVTLTDTQYF

j_call: TRBJ1-2
v_call: TRBV29-1
d_call: NA
cdr3_aa: CSVTWTDNYGYTF

j_call: TRBJ2-7
v_call: TRBV5-6
d_call: TRBD1
cdr3_aa: CASSSRPGQGAIYEQYF

j_call: TRBJ2-1
v_call: TRBV24-1
d_call: NA
cdr3_aa: CATSDAGEIKNEQFF

j_call: TRBJ2-3
v_call: TRBV19
d_call: NA
cdr3_aa: CASSITATDTQYF

j_call: TRBJ2-1
v_call: TRBV4-1
d_call: NA
cdr3_aa: CASSQGEYNEQFF